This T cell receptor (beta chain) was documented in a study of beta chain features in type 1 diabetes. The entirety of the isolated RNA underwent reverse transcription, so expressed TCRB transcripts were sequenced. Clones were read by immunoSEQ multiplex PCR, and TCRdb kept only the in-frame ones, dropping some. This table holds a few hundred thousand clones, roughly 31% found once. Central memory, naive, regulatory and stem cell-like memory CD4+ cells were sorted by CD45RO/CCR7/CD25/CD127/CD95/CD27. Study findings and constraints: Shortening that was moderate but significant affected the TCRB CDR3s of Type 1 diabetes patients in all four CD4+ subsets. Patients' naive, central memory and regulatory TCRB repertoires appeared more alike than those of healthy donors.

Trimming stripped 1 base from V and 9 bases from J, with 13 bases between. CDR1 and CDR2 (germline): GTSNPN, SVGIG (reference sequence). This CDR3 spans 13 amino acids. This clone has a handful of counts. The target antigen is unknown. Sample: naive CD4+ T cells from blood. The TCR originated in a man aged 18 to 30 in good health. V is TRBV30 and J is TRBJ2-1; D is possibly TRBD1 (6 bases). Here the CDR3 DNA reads TGTGCCTGGAGTGCCCAGGTAGGGGGTGAGCAGTTCTTC. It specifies CAWSAQVGGEQFF.